The 25 T cell receptor beta chains below were found in one sample sequenced in a study of PD-L1 blockade in urothelial cancer. Libraries were prepared by immunoSEQ multiplex PCR; TCRdb keeps only in-frame clonotypes and omits some of them. The sample comprises some 90,000 clones, 89% of which are singletons, and 0.85% to 1% rests with the top ten. This sample's time point: pretreatment peripheral blood. Sequencing was performed on PBMCs, taken around atezolizumab (anti-PD-L1) treatment. All receptors derive from a woman older than 75 with urothelial cancer.

The genes are TRBV25-1 and TRBJ2-7; 10 nucleotides line up with TRBD2. Trimming cost V 3 bases and J 5 bases; bases outside gene matches: 10. The germline V gene encodes CDR1 MGHDK and CDR2 SYGVNS. This CDR3 contains 16 residues. Here the CDR3 reads CASSDTSAGGRDEQYF. CDR3 DNA: TGTGCCAGCAGTGATACCTCAGCGGGAGGGAGGGACGAGCAGTACTTC.

CDR3 sequence reads: CASSSGMTLHF. The CDR3 DNA reads TGTGCCAGCAGCTCAGGGATGACCCTCCACTTT. J is TRBJ1-6 and V is TRBV5-6; D possibly corresponds to TRBD1 (5 bases). V shed 3 bases and J shed 14 bases, with 9 bases lying between them. Germline V gene data show CDR1 as SGHDT and CDR2 as YYEEEE. The CDR3 is 11 residues long.

Worth noting for this clone: The same CDR3 can be traced to other DNA sequences in this sample. This sequence joins TRBV6-5 and TRBJ1-1, with D possibly matching TRBD1 (6 bases). V lost 6 bases and J lost 2, with 13 bases in between. The CDR3 length is 14 residues. Per the germline V gene, CDR1 is MNHEY and CDR2 is SVGAGI. The CDR3 region has the DNA TGTGCCAGCAGCCCAGGGACAAGCAACACTGAAGCTTTCTTT. Protein product: CASSPGTSNTEAFF.

This clone was counted once. The chain recombines TRBV7-2 with TRBJ1-5, with D uncertain. Per the germline V gene, CDR1 is SGHTA and CDR2 is FQGNSA. This CDR3 spans 15 amino acids. Trimming took 1 base from V and 3 from J, leaving 10 bases between them. CDR3 residues: CASSLGRPPNQPQHF. DNA of the CDR3: TGTGCCAGCAGCTTAGGGCGGCCACCCAATCAGCCCCAGCATTTT.

This clone has more than one count but fewer than ten. The genes are TRBV11-2 and TRBJ1-1, with D possibly TRBD1 on 5 matching bases. CDR1 is SGHAT and CDR2 is FQNNGV in the germline V gene. The CDR3 consists of 14 residues. The V and J ends lost 4 bases and 2 bases respectively, with 11 bases between them. CDR3 protein: CASSSDRFNTEAFF. CDR3 in DNA: TGTGCCAGCAGCTCCGACAGATTCAACACTGAAGCTTTCTTT.

The rearrangement uses TRBV27 and TRBJ1-2, with D perhaps TRBD1 (5 bases). The V gene's germline CDR1 is MNHEY and CDR2 SMNVEV (reference sequence). This CDR3 has 17 amino acids. Trimming took 9 bases from V and 0 from J, leaving 23 bases between them. CDR3 protein: CASQGAMGGLANYGYTF. DNA for the CDR3: TGTGCCAGTCAAGGGGCAATGGGGGGGTTAGCTAACTATGGCTACACCTTC.

This clone was counted once. The chain joins TRBV27 to TRBJ2-1; 8 nucleotides line up with TRBD2. The germline V gene has CDR1 MNHEY and CDR2 SMNVEV (reference sequence). V was pared by 5 bases and J by 4 bases, with 10 bases of the junction left unmatched. The CDR3 runs to 16 residues. The CDR3 is CASSRVAGRSYNEQFF. Written as DNA, the CDR3 is TGTGCCAGCAGTCGAGTAGCGGGGAGATCTTACAATGAGCAGTTCTTC.

The chain is built from TRBV11-2 and TRBJ1-1; 9 positions agree with TRBD1. Unmatched junction bases numbered 7, after V lost 5 bases and J lost 0 bases. The CDR3 is made up of 16 amino acids. Germline loops: CDR1 SGHAT, CDR2 FQNNGV. CDR3 loop: CASSRTGGALNTEAFF. As DNA, the CDR3 is TGTGCCAGCAGCCGTACAGGGGGCGCATTGAACACTGAAGCTTTCTTT.

This chain joins TRBV7-2 and TRBJ2-3; no reliable D call. Germline assignment: CDR1 SGHTA and CDR2 FQGNSA. The ends were cut back, 5 bases at V and 5 bases at J, with 5 bases in the middle. The CDR3 length is 11 residues. CDR3 bases: TGTGCCAGCAGCCTATTAGATACGCAGTATTTT. Translated: CASSLLDTQYF.

The rearrangement uses TRBV7-2 and TRBJ2-3; tentatively, D is TRBD1 (6 bases). The V and J ends lost 2 bases and 4 bases respectively, with 16 bases between them. Germline V CDR1 and CDR2: SGHTA, FQGNSA. The CDR3 spans 16 residues. The CDR3, as DNA: TGTGCCAGCAGCTTAACCAGCACCCAGGGGCCAGATACGCAGTATTTT. It is translated as CASSLTSTQGPDTQYF.

The chain carries TRBV5-5 and TRBJ2-3; unclear D gene. Per germline, CDR1 SGHKS and CDR2 YYEKEE (reference sequence). This CDR3 contains 14 residues. V lost 4 bases to trimming and J lost 7 bases, with 16 bases between them. The DNA of the CDR3 is TGTGCCAGCAGCCCCGTGACTTACCAAAATACGCAGTATTTT. Translation gives CASSPVTYQNTQYF.

The chain has TRBV5-1 and TRBJ1-2; 7 nucleotides align to TRBD1. CDR3 length: 13 residues. Germline CDR1 reads SGHRS; CDR2 reads YFSETQ. Unmatched junction bases numbered 6, after V lost 5 bases and J lost 5 bases. Here the CDR3 reads CASSIGQAYGYTF. The CDR3 nucleotides read TGCGCCAGCAGTATTGGACAGGCTTATGGCTACACCTTC. Drawing the rest from reference TRBV5-1 and TRBJ1-2, the complete variable domain is KAGVTQTPRYLIKTRGQQVTLSCSPISGHRSVSWYQQTPGQGLQFLFEYFSETQRNKGNFPGRFSGRQFSNSRSEMNVSTLELGDSALYLCASSIGQAYGYTFGSGTRLTVV.

As to this clone: A junction boundary mismatches the germline segment, possibly from a read error. This chain uses TRBV10-3 with TRBJ2-1, with D possibly matching TRBD1 (6 bases). The germline gives CDR1 ENHRY, CDR2 SYGVKD. This CDR3 spans 16 amino acids. The CDR3 reads CAISAPDRSSNNEQFF. The CDR3 bases are TGTGCCATCAGTGCTCCAGACAGGTCCTCCAACAATGAGCAGTTCTTC.

The V gene is TRBV27, the J gene TRBJ2-1; 14 nucleotides match TRBD2. Germline V gives CDR1 MNHEY, CDR2 SMNVEV (reference sequence). The trim removed 5 bases at V and 7 bases at J, leaving 4 bases unmatched. The CDR3 covers 15 residues. DNA for the CDR3: TGTGCCAGCAGTGCCGGGACTAGCGGGAGAAATGAGCAGTTCTTC. Protein: CASSAGTSGRNEQFF.

The chain combines TRBV11-2 with TRBJ1-4; D is possibly TRBD1 (6 bases). The CDR3 covers 16 residues. Germline CDR1 is SGHAT and CDR2 is FQNNGV. V dropped 0 bases and J dropped 10 bases, with 18 bases sitting between them. As DNA, the CDR3 is TGTGCCAGCAGCTTAGATCTCCAGCAGGGGCTTCGAAAACTGTTTTTT. It yields the protein CASSLDLQQGLRKLFF.

The rearrangement links TRBV11-2 to TRBJ2-7; 12 nucleotides agree with TRBD2. The CDR3 is 15 residues long. The germline CDR1 and CDR2 sequences are SGHAT and FQNNGV. Trimming at V came to 5 bases and at J to 4 bases, leaving 6 bases not matched to a gene. In nucleotides, the CDR3 is TGTGCCAGCAGCCTTATGACTAGCGGGAGATACGAGCAGTACTTC. Encoded protein: CASSLMTSGRYEQYF.

The rearrangement links TRBV29-1 to TRBJ2-4, with a weak D call TRBD2 (6 bases). With 7 bases removed from V and 2 bases from J, the gap between germline ends came to 9 bases. The CDR3 has 12 amino acids. Germline CDR1 reads SQVTM; CDR2 reads ANQGSEA. CDR3 sequence: CSARDSKNIQYF. The CDR3 coding sequence is TGCAGCGCACGGGACTCCAAAAACATTCAGTACTTC. Combining the CDR3 with reference TRBV29-1 and TRBJ2-4 gives the whole variable domain SAVISQKPSRDICQRGTSLTIQCQVDSQVTMMFWYRQQPGQSLTLIATANQGSEATYESGFVIDKFPISRPNLTFSTLTVSNMSPEDSSIYLCSARDSKNIQYFGAGTRLSVL.

The chain employs TRBV6-5 and TRBJ1-1, with D possibly matching TRBD1 (6 bases). The germline CDR1 and CDR2 sequences are MNHEY and SVGAGI. Trimming stripped 4 bases from V and 4 bases from J, with 13 bases between. The CDR3 covers 14 residues. DNA of the CDR3: TGTGCCAGCAGTTGGACAGATTCGGCCACTGAAGCTTTCTTT. Protein: CASSWTDSATEAFF.

A remark on this clone: The sample carries other DNA sequences with the same CDR3. This sequence joins TRBV2 and TRBJ2-7, with 7 bases that match TRBD2. The germline gives CDR1 SNHLY, CDR2 FYNNEI. Losses at the gene ends were 1 base for V and 4 bases for J; bases not matched to a gene: 1. The CDR3 length is 13 residues. The CDR3 DNA reads as TGTGCCAGCAGTGAAGTCGGGGGGTACGAGCAGTACTTC. It encodes CASSEVGGYEQYF.

The V and J genes are TRBV28 and TRBJ1-1; 12 positions agree with TRBD1. The CDR3 length is 15 residues. Germline CDR1 MDHEN, CDR2 SYDVKM. The junction had 10 bases not matched to a gene; V was cut back by 6 bases and J by 8 bases. For the CDR3, the DNA is TGTGCCAGCAGCCTCCGGGACAGGGGGCGGGGGGAAGCTTTCTTT. Its protein product is CASSLRDRGRGEAFF.

This clone was seen just once. This rearrangement joins TRBV28 to TRBJ1-2; unclear D gene. Germline V lookup: CDR1 MDHEN, CDR2 SYDVKM. With 2 bases removed from V and 5 bases from J, the gap between germline ends came to 12 bases. This CDR3 has 14 amino acids. The CDR3 region is CASSLLEGLYGYTF. The CDR3 DNA is TGTGCCAGCAGTTTACTAGAGGGCCTATATGGCTACACCTTC.

V usage is TRBV18 and J usage is TRBJ1-1; TRBD1 matches 7 bases. J was trimmed by 1 base and V by 6 bases; bases with no gene match: 8. Germline CDR1 reads KGHSH; CDR2 reads LQKENI. The CDR3 spans 15 residues. The CDR3 DNA is TGTGCCAGCTCGCTCTCCGGGACAGAGAACACTGAAGCTTTCTTT. Translating it yields CASSLSGTENTEAFF.

The rearrangement uses TRBV5-1 and TRBJ2-2; maybe TRBD1 (5 bases). This CDR3 has 15 amino acids. The germline gives CDR1 SGHRS, CDR2 YFSETQ. Trimming removed 0 bases from V and 6 bases from J, with 12 bases in between. The CDR3 coding sequence is TGCGCCAGCAGCTTGGTGGCAGGGTACGCCGGGGAGCTGTTTTTT. Amino acid sequence: CASSLVAGYAGELFF.

This rearrangement joins TRBV6-6 to TRBJ1-2, with 8 bases identical to TRBD1. The length of the CDR3 is 14 residues. The germline gives CDR1 MNHNY, CDR2 SVGAGI (reference sequence). V lost 7 bases to trimming and J lost 4 bases; unmatched junction nucleotides: 8. CDR3 sequence: CASTRPGQAYGYTF. The CDR3 DNA sequence: TGTGCCAGCACTCGACCGGGACAGGCCTATGGCTACACCTTC.

The gene calls are TRBV7-6 and TRBJ1-1; D gene ambiguous. Trimming took 3 bases from V and 1 from J, leaving 9 bases between them. The germline V gene has CDR1 SGHVS and CDR2 FNYEAQ. The CDR3 is 14 residues long. CDR3 region: CASSLAGENTEAFF. The CDR3, as DNA: TGTGCCAGCAGCTTGGCTGGTGAGAACACTGAAGCTTTCTTT.